This TCR beta chain originates from a study of T cell changes during pregnancy in multiple sclerosis. The CDR3 is made up of 16 amino acids. Germline assignment: CDR1 SGHNT and CDR2 YYREEE (reference sequence). V was trimmed by 4 bases and J by 1 base, leaving 17 bases between them. Only in-frame clones appear in the TCRdb table, and some are missing; sequencing was by immunoSEQ multiplex PCR. The data show tens of thousands of clones, with around 90% seen just once and around 9.5% held by the top ten. The gene calls are TRBV5-4 and TRBJ1-1; D possibly corresponds to TRBD1 (6 bases). Sequenced material: peripheral blood, taken after pregnancy. This receptor was identified in a female donor in good health, enrolled as a control in a pregnancy study. In nucleotides, the CDR3 is TGTGCCAGCAGCAAACAGGGCTTCGGAGGGAACACTGAAGCTTTCTTT. Translating it yields CASSKQGFGGNTEAFF.